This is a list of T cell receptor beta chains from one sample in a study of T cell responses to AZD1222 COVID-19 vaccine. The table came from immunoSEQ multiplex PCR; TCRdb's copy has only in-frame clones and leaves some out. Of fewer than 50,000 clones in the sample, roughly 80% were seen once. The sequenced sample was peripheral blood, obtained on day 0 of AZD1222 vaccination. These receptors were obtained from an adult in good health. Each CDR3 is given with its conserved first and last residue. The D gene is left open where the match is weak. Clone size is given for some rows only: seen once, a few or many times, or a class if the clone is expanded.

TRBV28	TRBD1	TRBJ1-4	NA	CASSLPLQGVNEKLFF	TGTGCCAGCAGTTTACCCCTACAGGGGGTGAATGAAAAACTGTTTTTT
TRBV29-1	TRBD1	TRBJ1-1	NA	CSVAPGQGDAFF	TGCAGCGTGGCCCCGGGACAGGGAGATGCTTTCTTT
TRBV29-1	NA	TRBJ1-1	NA	CSVEGQMNTEAFF	TGCAGCGTTGAGGGTCAGATGAACACTGAAGCTTTCTTT
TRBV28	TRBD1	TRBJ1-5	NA	CASRKGQGIQPQHF	TGTGCCAGCAGAAAGGGACAGGGTATTCAGCCCCAGCATTTT
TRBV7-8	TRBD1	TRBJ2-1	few	CASSPRQGPDEQFF	TGTGCCAGCAGCCCCAGACAGGGTCCTGATGAGCAGTTCTTC
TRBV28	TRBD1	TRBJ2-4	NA	CASSPGTGGVFVQYF	TGTGCCAGCAGCCCAGGGACAGGGGGGGTTTTTGTTCAGTACTTC
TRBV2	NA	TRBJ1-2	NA	CASSGDHRDGYTF	TGTGCCAGCAGTGGGGACCACAGGGATGGCTACACCTTC
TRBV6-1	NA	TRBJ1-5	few	CASSDRVQQPQHF	TGTGCCAGCAGTGATCGGGTGCAACAGCCCCAGCATTTT
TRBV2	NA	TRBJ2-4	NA	CASSEEGLAKNIQYF	TGTGCCAGCAGTGAGGAGGGGCTAGCCAAAAACATTCAGTACTTC
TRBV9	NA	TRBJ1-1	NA	CASSVGWGAGTEAFF	TGTGCCAGCAGCGTAGGTTGGGGGGCAGGAACTGAAGCTTTCTTT